This entry concerns a single T cell receptor beta chain. Its matching antigen is unknown. Profiled with immunoSEQ multiplex PCR; TCRdb holds only in-frame clones, not every one. The sample's table shows some 150,000 clones. This entry belongs to a study of T cell responses to AZD1222 COVID-19 vaccine. Overall study findings and caveats: The reported proportion of spike-specific TCRs targeting unmutated variant regions was nearly half. Most donors were white British and more were female, and clonal diversity was possibly underestimated. After two AZD1222 doses, spike-specific TCR breadth and depth rose versus day 0.

The CDR3 has 14 residues. CDR1 is LNHDA and CDR2 is SQIVND in the germline V gene (reference sequence). J gave up 2 bases and V 4 bases, and 5 bases lay outside the gene matches. The sequence derives from an adult in good health. The specimen was peripheral blood. The chain carries TRBV19 and TRBJ2-7; 7 nucleotides align to TRBD1. CDR3 sequence reads: CASSRDSPTYEQYF. CDR3 sequence (DNA): TGTGCCAGTAGTAGGGACAGTCCAACCTACGAGCAGTACTTC.